This T cell receptor beta chain was retrieved from a study of naive and memory T cell subsets. This clonotype was counted many times. Antigen unknown. The beta constant-region primer was an equimolar mix of two oligonucleotides covering TRBC1 and TRBC2. Ligation attached a single-stranded oligonucleotide with a 12-nucleotide UMI and the SP2 primer to the cDNA 3' end. Four rounds of PCR amplified the ligated cDNA using nested alpha and beta constant-region primers plus SP2. TCRdb ran MiXCR on the UMI-ligation and nested PCR reads and lists one entry per CDR3 protein. The sample consists of around 31,000 distinct CDR3 sequences, about 10% of them appearing once. Germline values: CDR1 KGHSH, CDR2 LQKENI. V lost 4 bases, J lost 14 bases, and 8 bases stayed unmatched. The CDR3 has 12 amino acids. General study points: From naive to CM, EM and EMRA, diversity decreased and Gini increased.

CD8 T cells were positively selected from what remained after CD4 positive selection. Sequencing was performed on effector memory CD4+ T cells from blood. The subset denotes: effector memory, CD45RA- CD27-. The clonotype comes from a human donor in good health. The chain uses TRBV18 and TRBJ2-1; 7 nucleotides line up with TRBD1. The CDR3 DNA reads TGTGCCAGCTCACAAACAGGGGAAGGGGAGTTCTTC. It encodes CASSQTGEGEFF.